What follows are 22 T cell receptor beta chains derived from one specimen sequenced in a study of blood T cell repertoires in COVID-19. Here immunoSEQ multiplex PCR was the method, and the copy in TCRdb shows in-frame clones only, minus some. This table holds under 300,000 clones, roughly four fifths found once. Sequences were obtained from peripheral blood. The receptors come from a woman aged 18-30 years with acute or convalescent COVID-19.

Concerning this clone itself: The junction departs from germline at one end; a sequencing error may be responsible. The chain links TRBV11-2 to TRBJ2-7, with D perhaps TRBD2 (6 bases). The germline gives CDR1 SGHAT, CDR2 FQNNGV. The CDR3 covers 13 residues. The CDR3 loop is CASSLGGVDGLNF. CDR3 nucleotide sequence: TGTGCCAGCAGCTTAGGCGGGGTGGACGGACTAAACTTC.

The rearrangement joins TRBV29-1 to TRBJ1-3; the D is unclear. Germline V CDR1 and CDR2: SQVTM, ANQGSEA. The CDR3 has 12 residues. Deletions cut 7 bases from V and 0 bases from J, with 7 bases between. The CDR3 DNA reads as TGCAGCGCCAGGTTCTCTGGAAACACCATATATTTT. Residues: CSARFSGNTIYF.

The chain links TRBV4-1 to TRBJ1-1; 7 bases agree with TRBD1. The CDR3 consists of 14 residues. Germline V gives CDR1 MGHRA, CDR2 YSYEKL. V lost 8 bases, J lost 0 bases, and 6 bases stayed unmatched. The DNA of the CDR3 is TGCGCCAGCTCCCGAGACAGGGTGAACACTGAAGCTTTCTTT. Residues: CASSRDRVNTEAFF.

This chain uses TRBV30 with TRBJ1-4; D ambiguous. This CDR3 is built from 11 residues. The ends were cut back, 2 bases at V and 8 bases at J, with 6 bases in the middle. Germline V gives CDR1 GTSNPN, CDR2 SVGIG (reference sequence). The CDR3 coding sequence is TGTGCCTGGAGTCGGCGGGAAAAACTGTTTTTT. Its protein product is CAWSRREKLFF.

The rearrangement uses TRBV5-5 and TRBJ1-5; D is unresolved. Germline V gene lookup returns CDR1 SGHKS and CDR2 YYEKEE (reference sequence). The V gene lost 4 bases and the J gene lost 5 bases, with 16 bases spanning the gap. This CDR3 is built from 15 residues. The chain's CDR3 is CASSTGPNFYQPQHF. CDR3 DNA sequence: TGTGCCAGCAGCACCGGTCCGAACTTTTATCAGCCCCAGCATTTT.

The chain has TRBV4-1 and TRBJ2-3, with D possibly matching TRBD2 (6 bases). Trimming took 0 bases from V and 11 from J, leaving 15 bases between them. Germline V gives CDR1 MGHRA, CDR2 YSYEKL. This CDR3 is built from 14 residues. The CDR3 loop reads CASSQEEGASRQYF. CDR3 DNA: TGCGCCAGCAGCCAAGAGGAGGGAGCTAGCCGGCAGTATTTT.

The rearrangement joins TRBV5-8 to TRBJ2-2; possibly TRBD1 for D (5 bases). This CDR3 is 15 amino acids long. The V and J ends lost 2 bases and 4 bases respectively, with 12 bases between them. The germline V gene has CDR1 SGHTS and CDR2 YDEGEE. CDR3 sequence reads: CASSFQGAPTGELFF. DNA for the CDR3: TGTGCCAGCAGCTTCCAGGGTGCCCCCACCGGGGAGCTGTTTTTT.

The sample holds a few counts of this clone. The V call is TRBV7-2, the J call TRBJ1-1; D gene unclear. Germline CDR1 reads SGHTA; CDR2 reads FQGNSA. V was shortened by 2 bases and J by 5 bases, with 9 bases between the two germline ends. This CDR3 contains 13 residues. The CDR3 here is CASSLTVITEAFF. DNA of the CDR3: TGTGCCAGCAGCTTAACGGTTATAACTGAAGCTTTCTTT.

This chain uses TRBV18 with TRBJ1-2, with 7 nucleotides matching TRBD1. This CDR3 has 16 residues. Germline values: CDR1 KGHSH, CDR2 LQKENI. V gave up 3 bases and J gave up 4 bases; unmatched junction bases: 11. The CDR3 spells CASSPSGQRDRYGYTF. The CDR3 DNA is TGTGCCAGCTCACCCTCGGGACAGCGAGATCGCTATGGCTACACCTTC.

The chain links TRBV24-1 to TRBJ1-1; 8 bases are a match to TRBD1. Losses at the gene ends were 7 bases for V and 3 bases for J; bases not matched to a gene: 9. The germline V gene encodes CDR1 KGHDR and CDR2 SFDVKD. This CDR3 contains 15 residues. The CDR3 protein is CATRDSQGAYTEAFF. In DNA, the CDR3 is TGTGCCACCAGAGACTCGCAGGGGGCCTACACTGAAGCTTTCTTT.

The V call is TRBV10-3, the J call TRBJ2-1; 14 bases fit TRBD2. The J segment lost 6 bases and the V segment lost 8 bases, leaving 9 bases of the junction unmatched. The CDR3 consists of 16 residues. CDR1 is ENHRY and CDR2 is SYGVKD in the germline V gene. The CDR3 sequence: CAIGGLAGDPGNEQFF. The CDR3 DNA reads TGTGCCATCGGGGGACTAGCGGGAGATCCTGGCAATGAGCAGTTCTTC.

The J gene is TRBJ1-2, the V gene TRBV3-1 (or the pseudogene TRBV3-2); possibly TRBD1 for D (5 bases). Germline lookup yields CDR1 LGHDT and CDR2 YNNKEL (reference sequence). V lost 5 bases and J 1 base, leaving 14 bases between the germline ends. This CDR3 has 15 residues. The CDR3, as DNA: TGTGCCAGCAGCGCGGAGGCGGGGCATAACTATGGCTACACCTTC. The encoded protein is CASSAEAGHNYGYTF.

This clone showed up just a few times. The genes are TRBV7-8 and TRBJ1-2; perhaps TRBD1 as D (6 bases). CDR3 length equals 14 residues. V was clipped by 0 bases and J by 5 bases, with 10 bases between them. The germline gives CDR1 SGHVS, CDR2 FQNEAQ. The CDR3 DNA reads TGTGCCAGCAGCTTAGCGTGGACAGAATATGGCTACACCTTC. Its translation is CASSLAWTEYGYTF.

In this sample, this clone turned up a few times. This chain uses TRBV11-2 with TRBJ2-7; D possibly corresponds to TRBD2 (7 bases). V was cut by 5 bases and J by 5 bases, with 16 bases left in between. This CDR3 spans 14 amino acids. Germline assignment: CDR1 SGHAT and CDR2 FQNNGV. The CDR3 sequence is CASSRGGEFNEQYF. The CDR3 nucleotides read TGTGCCAGCAGCCGAGGGGGGGAATTCAACGAGCAGTACTTC.

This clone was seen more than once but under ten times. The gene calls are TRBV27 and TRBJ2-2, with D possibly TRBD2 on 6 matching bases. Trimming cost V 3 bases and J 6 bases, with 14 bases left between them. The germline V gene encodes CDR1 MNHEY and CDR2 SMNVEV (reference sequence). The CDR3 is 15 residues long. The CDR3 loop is CASSFFFGSAGELFF. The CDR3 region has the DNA TGTGCCAGCAGTTTCTTTTTCGGGAGTGCCGGGGAGCTGTTTTTT.

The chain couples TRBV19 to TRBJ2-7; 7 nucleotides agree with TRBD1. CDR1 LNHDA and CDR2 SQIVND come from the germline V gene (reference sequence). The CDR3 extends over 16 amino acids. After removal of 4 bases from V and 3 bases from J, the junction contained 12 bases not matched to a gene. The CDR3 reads CASSNFVQGINYEQYF. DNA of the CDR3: TGTGCCAGTAGTAATTTCGTACAGGGGATAAACTACGAGCAGTACTTC.

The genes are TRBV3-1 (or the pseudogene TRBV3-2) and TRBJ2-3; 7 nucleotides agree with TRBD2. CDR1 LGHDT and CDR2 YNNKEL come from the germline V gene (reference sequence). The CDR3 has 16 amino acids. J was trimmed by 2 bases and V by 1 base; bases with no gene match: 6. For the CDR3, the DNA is TGTGCCAGCAGCCAAGGTATGCGGGAGACCACAGATACGCAGTATTTT. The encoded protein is CASSQGMRETTDTQYF.

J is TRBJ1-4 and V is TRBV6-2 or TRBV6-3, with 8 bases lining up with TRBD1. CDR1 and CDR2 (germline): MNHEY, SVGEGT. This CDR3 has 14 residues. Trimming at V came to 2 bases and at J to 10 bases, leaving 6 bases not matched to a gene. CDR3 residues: CASSYGHRGRKLFF. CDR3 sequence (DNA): TGTGCCAGCAGTTACGGACACAGGGGGAGAAAACTGTTTTTT.

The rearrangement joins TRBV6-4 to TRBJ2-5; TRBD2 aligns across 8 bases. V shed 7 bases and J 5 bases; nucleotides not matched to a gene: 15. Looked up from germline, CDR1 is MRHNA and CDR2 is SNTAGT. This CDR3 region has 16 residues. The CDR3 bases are TGTGCCAGCACCTTGGTATGGCTAGCGGGCTGCGAGACCCAGTACTTC. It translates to CASTLVWLAGCETQYF.

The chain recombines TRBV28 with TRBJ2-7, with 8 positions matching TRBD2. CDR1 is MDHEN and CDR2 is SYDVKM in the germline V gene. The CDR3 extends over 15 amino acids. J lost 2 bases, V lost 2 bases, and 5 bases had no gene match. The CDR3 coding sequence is TGTGCCAGCAGTTTAGTCGCGGGAGGAGCCTACGAGCAGTACTTC. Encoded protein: CASSLVAGGAYEQYF.

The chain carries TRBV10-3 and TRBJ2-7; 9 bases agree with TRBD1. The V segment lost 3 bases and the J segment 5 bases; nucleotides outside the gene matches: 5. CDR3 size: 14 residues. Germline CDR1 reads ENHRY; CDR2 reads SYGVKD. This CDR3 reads CAISDRRQGDEQYF. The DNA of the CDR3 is TGTGCCATCAGTGATAGACGACAGGGGGACGAGCAGTACTTC.

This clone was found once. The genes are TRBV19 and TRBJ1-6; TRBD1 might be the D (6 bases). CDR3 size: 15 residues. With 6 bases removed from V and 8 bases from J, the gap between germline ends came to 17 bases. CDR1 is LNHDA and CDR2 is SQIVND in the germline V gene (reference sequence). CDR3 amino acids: CASRSGRGTDSPLHF. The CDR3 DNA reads TGTGCCAGTAGATCAGGGAGGGGGACGGATTCACCCCTCCACTTT.